This TCR beta chain was captured by sequencing in a study of OX40 agonist ivuxolimab in advanced cancers. Turning to this clone: Its target is not known.

This CDR3 comprises 16 residues. From germline, CDR1 is SEHNR and CDR2 FQNEAQ (reference sequence). Unmatched junction bases numbered 6, after V lost 6 bases and J lost 0 bases. Clones were read by immunoSEQ multiplex PCR, and TCRdb kept only the in-frame ones, dropping some. The data show 55,000 to 70,000 clones, nearly 90% seen once. Whole-study findings and limits: Relatively little clonal expansion, among the lowest observed, appeared in partial responders at 0.1-3.0 mg/kg.

The origin of this receptor is an adult with an advanced solid tumor such as melanoma, head and neck, liver or kidney cancer. This specimen consisted of CD4+ or CD8+ T cells sorted from blood, obtained in a trial of the OX40 agonist ivuxolimab. The chain has TRBV7-9 and TRBJ2-1; the match to TRBD2 covers 9 bases. The CDR3 is CASRELAGSSYNEQFF. The CDR3 DNA reads TGTGCCAGCAGGGAACTAGCGGGTAGCTCCTACAATGAGCAGTTCTTC.